The source of this TCR beta chain is a study of T cells after yellow fever vaccination. Study-wide findings and caveats: On re-exposure, the response was weaker but peaked faster, at day 5 versus 15.

As to this clonotype: As yet, its antigen is unknown.

This CDR3 has 17 residues. V shed 6 bases and J 5 bases; nucleotides not matched to a gene: 9. Making TCR cDNA involved 5'RACE template switching, which added UMIs and a universal primer site. TCRdb reprocessed the 5' RACE reads via MiXCR and lists one record per CDR3 protein. This table has around 590,000 distinct CDR3 sequences, roughly an eighth appearing once. The clonotype was recovered from a man aged 30-40 years who received the YFV17D yellow fever vaccine. The sequenced sample was PBMCs, obtained on the day of the yellow fever booster vaccination. The V call is TRBV12-3 or TRBV12-4, the J call TRBJ2-3, with 15 bases lining up with TRBD2. CDR3 bases: TGTGCCAGCAGCCTTGGACTAGCGGGAGGGGGTAAAGATACGCAGTATTTT. Protein product: CASSLGLAGGGKDTQYF.